The 16 T cell receptor beta chains listed next were all sequenced from one sample in a study of T-cell memory formation after mild COVID-19. Via MiXCR, TCRdb re-called the 5' RACE reads, giving one row per CDR3 protein. The data contain under 600,000 distinct CDR3 sequences, roughly 21% of them seen just once; the ten biggest clones take up approximately 8%. The sample consisted of PBMCs or a T cell subset sorted from them (not recorded which). These receptors all stem from an adult woman who had mild COVID-19 (a few samples of this study predate the infection). Cell type and time point are not known.

This clonotype turned up a few times. The chain joins TRBV7-8 to TRBJ2-7; no definite D call. CDR1 and CDR2 (germline): SGHVS, FQNEAQ. Trimming pared 2 bases from V and 3 bases from J, leaving 8 bases between. CDR3 length: 13 amino acids. The CDR3 nucleotides are TGTGCCAGCAGCTTACACCTGATCTACGAGCAGTACTTC. This encodes CASSLHLIYEQYF.

The V and J genes are TRBV6-5 and TRBJ1-2, with 9 bases fitting TRBD1. CDR1 is MNHEY and CDR2 is SVGAGI in the germline V gene. The CDR3 consists of 14 residues. Germline trimming cut 5 bases from V and 4 bases from J; bases unmatched to any gene: 5. CDR3 loop: CASSRDRGFYGYTF. In nucleotides, the CDR3 is TGTGCCAGCAGTCGTGACAGGGGGTTCTATGGCTACACCTTC.

This clonotype is a singleton in its sample. The chain joins TRBV5-6 to TRBJ1-5; the D is unclear. Germline lookup yields CDR1 SGHDT and CDR2 YYEEEE. This CDR3 is 12 amino acids long. Between the trimmed V and J ends, which lost 2 bases and 9 bases, there was a span of 9 bases. CDR3: CASSFERGPQHF. The CDR3 bases are TGTGCCAGCAGCTTCGAGCGGGGGCCCCAGCATTTT.

This clonotype was seen a handful of times. V and J are TRBV5-5 and TRBJ2-7; TRBD1 might be the D (5 bases). The germline V gene has CDR1 SGHKS and CDR2 YYEKEE (reference sequence). V was pared by 0 bases and J by 6 bases, with 19 bases between. CDR3 length: 16 residues. The CDR3 DNA sequence: TGTGCCAGCAGCTTGGATGGGGCAGGCCCTCGGGCCGAGCAGTACTTC. It translates to CASSLDGAGPRAEQYF.

The chain joins TRBV2 to TRBJ1-4; tentatively, D is TRBD1 (6 bases). The CDR3 runs to 15 residues. Per germline, CDR1 SNHLY and CDR2 FYNNEI. V lost 2 bases to trimming and J lost 5 bases, with 12 bases between them. The CDR3: CASSERYRGNEKLFF. CDR3 bases: TGTGCCAGCAGTGAACGTTATAGGGGGAATGAAAAACTGTTTTTT.

This clonotype has a count of ten or more. The CDR3: CSVGGLSYEQYF. CDR3 DNA sequence: TGCAGCGTTGGAGGGCTATCTTACGAGCAGTACTTC. V is TRBV29-1 and J is TRBJ2-7; perhaps TRBD2 as D (5 bases). Germline V gene sequence: CDR1 SQVTM, CDR2 ANQGSEA. Trimming shortened V by 4 bases and J by 4 bases, and 11 bases separated the two germline ends. The CDR3 has 12 residues.

This clonotype was counted a few times. The V gene is TRBV29-1, the J gene TRBJ1-4, with a tentative D call TRBD1 (5 bases). The germline V and J ends were trimmed by 2 bases and 3 bases, with 13 bases remaining between them. The CDR3 covers 15 residues. Germline assignment: CDR1 SQVTM and CDR2 ANQGSEA. The CDR3 loop reads CSVELEGLANEKLFF. CDR3 DNA sequence: TGCAGCGTTGAACTGGAGGGGCTGGCTAATGAAAAACTGTTTTTT. Combining the CDR3 with reference TRBV29-1 and TRBJ1-4 gives the whole variable domain SAVISQKPSRDICQRGTSLTIQCQVDSQVTMMFWYRQQPGQSLTLIATANQGSEATYESGFVIDKFPISRPNLTFSTLTVSNMSPEDSSIYLCSVELEGLANEKLFFGSGTQLSVL.

This clonotype has only a few counts. The rearrangement joins TRBV11-3 to TRBJ2-1, with 9 bases fitting TRBD2. The CDR3 loop spans 16 amino acids. CDR1 and CDR2 (germline): SGHNT, YENEEA. The V segment lost 2 bases and the J segment 4 bases; nucleotides outside the gene matches: 6. CDR3 region: CASSLRAGGSYNEQFF. In nucleotides, the CDR3 is TGTGCCAGCAGCTTACGGGCGGGAGGGTCTTACAATGAGCAGTTCTTC.

V and J are TRBV4-1 and TRBJ2-5, with TRBD2 matching 11 bases. CDR1 is MGHRA and CDR2 is YSYEKL in the germline V gene. Germline trimming cut 2 bases from V and 2 bases from J; bases unmatched to any gene: 4. The length of the CDR3 is 16 residues. The CDR3 here is CASSQLSGGGQETQYF. DNA for the CDR3: TGCGCCAGCAGCCAACTTAGCGGGGGGGGTCAAGAGACCCAGTACTTC.

The rearrangement uses TRBV7-7 and TRBJ2-3; D is unclear. The germline V gene has CDR1 SSHAT and CDR2 FNYEAQ (reference sequence). This CDR3 is 13 amino acids long. Trimming took 3 bases from V and 6 from J, leaving 10 bases between them. CDR3 in amino acids: CASSLSLRDTQYF. The CDR3 DNA reads TGTGCCAGCAGCTTGTCGCTTCGGGATACGCAGTATTTT.

The chain links TRBV18 to TRBJ1-1; 8 nucleotides agree with TRBD1. The CDR3 length is 16 residues. V lost 4 bases and J lost 0; bases outside the gene matches: 7. CDR1 KGHSH and CDR2 LQKENI come from the germline V gene. The CDR3 spells CASSLVGQGMNTEAFF. As DNA, the CDR3 is TGTGCCAGCTCACTTGTTGGACAGGGTATGAACACTGAAGCTTTCTTT.

The gene calls are TRBV19 and TRBJ2-1; 7 bases agree with TRBD2. Germline values: CDR1 LNHDA, CDR2 SQIVND (reference sequence). This CDR3 region has 15 residues. V was pared by 10 bases and J by 3 bases, with 12 bases of the junction left unmatched. Here the CDR3 reads CATRSLAGDYNEQFF. The CDR3 region has the DNA TGTGCCACCAGATCGTTAGCGGGCGACTACAATGAGCAGTTCTTC. Using reference TRBV19 and TRBJ2-1 for the parts outside the CDR3, the full variable domain is DGGITQSPKYLFRKEGQNVTLSCEQNLNHDAMYWYRQDPGQGLRLIYYSQIVNDFQKGDIAEGYSVSREKKESFPLTVTSAQKNPTAFYLCATRSLAGDYNEQFFGPGTRLTVL.

The rearrangement uses TRBV27 and TRBJ2-7; TRBD1 agrees at 9 bases. Germline CDR1 reads MNHEY; CDR2 reads SMNVEV (reference sequence). The CDR3 extends over 17 amino acids. The trim removed 0 bases at V and 2 bases at J, leaving 8 bases unmatched. The CDR3 loop is CASSLSGQGTIPYEQYF. CDR3 DNA sequence: TGTGCCAGCAGTTTATCAGGACAGGGGACGATCCCCTACGAGCAGTACTTC.

The rearrangement joins TRBV7-6 to TRBJ2-1; D may be TRBD1 (6 bases). Germline CDR1 reads SGHVS; CDR2 reads FNYEAQ. The germline V and J ends were trimmed by 4 bases and 1 base, with 14 bases remaining between them. The CDR3 spans 16 residues. Here the CDR3 DNA reads TGTGCCAGCAGCTCCACCCTAGGACAGTCCTACAATGAGCAGTTCTTC. Protein sequence: CASSSTLGQSYNEQFF.

V usage is TRBV3-1 and J usage is TRBJ2-5, with 9 bases aligning to TRBD2. V lost 0 bases to trimming and J lost 5 bases; unmatched junction nucleotides: 16. The CDR3 consists of 19 residues. Germline CDR1 LGHDT, CDR2 YNNKEL (reference sequence). For the CDR3, the DNA is TGTGCCAGCAGCCAAGATCGCCGACGTGGTTCGCGGGGGGGTGAGACCCAGTACTTC. Its translation is CASSQDRRRGSRGGETQYF.

The V call is TRBV7-9, the J call TRBJ1-1, with D uncertain. V was cut by 4 bases and J by 5 bases, with 11 bases left in between. The germline gives CDR1 SEHNR, CDR2 FQNEAQ (reference sequence). The CDR3 is 13 amino acids. The CDR3 bases are TGTGCCAGCAGCTCCACCTACCGGACTGAAGCTTTCTTT. Protein product: CASSSTYRTEAFF.